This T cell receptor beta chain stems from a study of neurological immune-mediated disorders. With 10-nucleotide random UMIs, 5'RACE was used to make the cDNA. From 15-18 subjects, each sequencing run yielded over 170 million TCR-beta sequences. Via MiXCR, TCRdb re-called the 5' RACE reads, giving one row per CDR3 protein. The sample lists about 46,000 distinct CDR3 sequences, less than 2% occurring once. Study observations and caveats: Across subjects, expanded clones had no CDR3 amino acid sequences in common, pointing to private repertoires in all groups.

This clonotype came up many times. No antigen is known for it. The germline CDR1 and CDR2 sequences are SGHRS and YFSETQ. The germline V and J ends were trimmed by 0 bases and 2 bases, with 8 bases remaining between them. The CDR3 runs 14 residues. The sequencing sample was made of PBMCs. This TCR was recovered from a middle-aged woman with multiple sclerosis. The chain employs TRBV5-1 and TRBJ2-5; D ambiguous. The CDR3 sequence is CASSLEAEQETQYF. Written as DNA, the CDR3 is TGCGCCAGCAGCTTGGAGGCGGAACAAGAGACCCAGTACTTC. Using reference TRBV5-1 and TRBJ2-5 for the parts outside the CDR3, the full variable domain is KAGVTQTPRYLIKTRGQQVTLSCSPISGHRSVSWYQQTPGQGLQFLFEYFSETQRNKGNFPGRFSGRQFSNSRSEMNVSTLELGDSALYLCASSLEAEQETQYFGPGTRLLVL.